The present T cell receptor beta chain was sequenced within a study of blood T cell repertoires in COVID-19. For the study at large: T cells, B-cell-depleted T cells, or PBMCs provided the cDNA or gDNA that served as material.

Germline V gives CDR1 LNHDA, CDR2 SQIVND (reference sequence). CDR3 length equals 16 residues. The V gene end was trimmed by 3 bases and the J gene end by 6 bases; junction bases not matched to a gene: 9. Libraries were prepared by immunoSEQ multiplex PCR; TCRdb keeps only in-frame clonotypes and omits some of them. The top ten clones hold about 2% of a sample with some 240,000 clones, 85% to 90% of them seen once. The sequenced sample was peripheral blood. This TCR derives from a woman aged 55-75 years with COVID-19, enrolled during active disease. The chain has TRBV19 and TRBJ2-1, with TRBD2 matching over 9 bases. The CDR3 DNA reads as TGTGCCAGTAGTATTTTTGGCGGGGGGGCCCCCAATGAGCAGTTCTTC. It is translated as CASSIFGGGAPNEQFF.